The sequence of this T cell receptor beta chain was determined in a study of shared clonotypes between healthy human individuals. Overall study: The study drew on a couple of women and three men aged 18 to 49 as donors.

The CDR3 sequence is 12 residues long. Germline V CDR1 and CDR2: SNHLY, FYNNEI. V gave up 8 bases and J gave up 9 bases; unmatched junction bases: 10. Comments on this clone: What it binds is unknown.

Study-level results: Rarefaction revealed incomplete sorted-subset sequencing despite large depth. Naive subsets generally had larger estimated richness than memory subsets.

Repertoires were generated with immunoSEQ multiplex PCR, while TCRdb's copy carries only in-frame clones and drops some. The data contain roughly 650,000 clones, almost 97% of them singletons. Each sample came from a Caucasian adult donor living in Nashville, Tennessee. V usage is TRBV2 and J usage is TRBJ2-7, with TRBD1 matching 7 bases. The TCR comes from a woman in her 30s in good health. The sample was naive CD4+ T cells sorted from blood. Subset noted: CD45RA+ positively selected. In nucleotides, the CDR3 is TGTGCCAGCCGCTATCGGACAGGTGGGCAGTACTTC. Its protein is CASRYRTGGQYF.